The TCR beta chain under discussion was sequenced for a study of blood T cell repertoires in COVID-19. Study as a whole: COVID-19 samples collected from the United States, Italy and Spain covered acute and convalescent phases. Sources were T cells, B-cell-depleted T cells, or PBMCs; the material itself was cDNA or gDNA.

Sequencing was performed with immunoSEQ multiplex PCR; in TCRdb, only in-frame clones are kept and a portion is missing. Of about 77,000 clones in the sample, 70% to 90% were seen once. CDR3 length: 13 residues. In germline, CDR1 is ENHRY, CDR2 SYGVKD. The ends were cut back, 7 bases at V and 7 bases at J, with 16 bases in the middle. V gene TRBV10-3 combines with J gene TRBJ1-2; D unresolved. The sample was peripheral blood. The receptor was isolated from a woman older than 75 with acute or convalescent COVID-19. In DNA, the CDR3 is TGTGCCATCACGAAGGAGATATCGGGTGGCTACACCTTC. Its protein product is CAITKEISGGYTF.